These 20 T cell receptor beta chains originate from one sample sequenced in a study of blood T cell repertoires in COVID-19. Method: immunoSEQ multiplex PCR; TCRdb's copy keeps in-frame clones and lacks some. The sample holds 52,000 or so clones, 85% seen once. Sequencing was done on a sample of peripheral blood. The receptors derive from a human donor in a cohort sampled during active COVID-19.

This chain connects TRBV11-2 to TRBJ2-2; 9 bases fit TRBD1. CDR1 SGHAT and CDR2 FQNNGV come from the germline V gene. J was trimmed by 4 bases and V by 5 bases; bases with no gene match: 11. The CDR3 length is 17 residues. CDR3 sequence reads: CASSPRGTGLGTGELFF. The CDR3 region has the DNA TGTGCCAGCAGCCCCCGTGGGACAGGGTTGGGCACCGGGGAGCTGTTTTTT.

The gene calls are TRBV4-1 and TRBJ2-7; possibly TRBD1 for D (5 bases). The CDR3 sequence is 14 residues long. Trimming took off 1 base at V and 1 base at J, with 8 bases between the two ends. CDR1 MGHRA and CDR2 YSYEKL come from the germline V gene. The CDR3 nucleotides are TGCGCCAGCAGCCAAGGACAGTATTCCTACGAGCAGTACTTC. Translation gives CASSQGQYSYEQYF.

J is TRBJ2-2 and V is TRBV24-1; TRBD2 matches at 7 bases. The germline gives CDR1 KGHDR, CDR2 SFDVKD. The CDR3 runs 17 residues. The J segment lost 4 bases and the V segment lost 0 bases, leaving 7 bases of the junction unmatched. In nucleotides, the CDR3 is TGTGCCACCAGTGATTTGGCAGCGGGGTACAGCACCGGGGAGCTGTTTTTT. This codes for CATSDLAAGYSTGELFF.

The chain has TRBV27 and TRBJ1-1; D is perhaps TRBD1 (6 bases). The CDR3 is 13 residues long. Germline CDR1 MNHEY, CDR2 SMNVEV (reference sequence). Trimming pared 4 bases from V and 4 bases from J, leaving 10 bases between. For the CDR3, the DNA is TGTGCCAGCAGTTATCGGACAGCCACTGAAGCTTTCTTT. Its protein product is CASSYRTATEAFF.

This clone occurred a few times. The chain recombines TRBV6-6 with TRBJ2-7, with a tentative D call TRBD2 (5 bases). Germline V gene lookup returns CDR1 MNHNY and CDR2 SVGAGI (reference sequence). With 6 bases removed from V and 12 bases from J, the gap between germline ends came to 18 bases. This CDR3 has 12 amino acids. This chain's CDR3 is CASSPSGKFRYF. CDR3 coding DNA: TGTGCCAGCAGCCCTTCGGGGAAGTTCAGGTACTTC.

The chain couples TRBV7-9 to TRBJ2-3, with D hard to call. The CDR3 loop spans 15 amino acids. Trimming took off 2 bases at V and 2 bases at J, with 11 bases between the two ends. Germline V gene lookup returns CDR1 SEHNR and CDR2 FQNEAQ (reference sequence). In DNA form, the CDR3 reads TGTGCCAGCAGCTTATCGGGTCCCACCACAGATACGCAGTATTTT. It translates to CASSLSGPTTDTQYF.

The rearrangement uses TRBV11-3 and TRBJ2-2; maybe TRBD1 (5 bases). V shed 7 bases and J shed 4 bases, with 7 bases lying between them. CDR3 length equals 12 residues. CDR1 and CDR2 (germline): SGHNT, YENEEA. CDR3: CASTGITGELFF. CDR3 nucleotides: TGTGCCAGCACAGGGATCACCGGGGAGCTGTTTTTT.

The gene calls are TRBV3-1 (or the pseudogene TRBV3-2) and TRBJ2-3, with D possibly matching TRBD1 (5 bases). CDR1 and CDR2 (germline): LGHDT, YNNKEL (reference sequence). The V gene lost 0 bases and the J gene lost 0 bases, with 10 bases spanning the gap. CDR3 size: 16 residues. The CDR3 here is CASSQERGRSTDTQYF. In DNA, the CDR3 is TGTGCCAGCAGCCAAGAAAGGGGTAGAAGCACAGATACGCAGTATTTT.

CDR3 region: CASRAVLAEPGEQYF. The CDR3 nucleotides are TGTGCCAGCCGAGCTGTCCTAGCGGAGCCGGGGGAGCAGTACTTC. The chain is built from TRBV28 and TRBJ2-7, with TRBD2 matching 7 bases. The CDR3 runs 15 residues. Looked up from germline, CDR1 is MDHEN and CDR2 is SYDVKM. V lost 8 bases to trimming and J lost 7 bases; unmatched junction nucleotides: 17.

The chain couples TRBV14 to TRBJ2-1; D might be TRBD2 (5 bases). The V and J ends lost 1 base and 0 bases respectively, with 10 bases between them. The CDR3 totals 16 residues. The germline gives CDR1 SGHDN, CDR2 FVKESK. CDR3 region: CASSQVYGSSYNEQFF. CDR3 nucleotides: TGTGCCAGCAGCCAAGTTTATGGGAGCTCCTACAATGAGCAGTTCTTC. The full variable domain, rest sourced from reference TRBV14 and TRBJ2-1, is EAGVTQFPSHSVIEKGQTVTLRCDPISGHDNLYWYRRVMGKEIKFLLHFVKESKQDESGMPNNRFLAERTGGTYSTLKVQPAELEDSGVYFCASSQVYGSSYNEQFFGPGTRLTVL.

The chain carries TRBV28 and TRBJ2-7; D is possibly TRBD2 (6 bases). From germline, CDR1 is MDHEN and CDR2 SYDVKM. This CDR3 spans 14 amino acids. V shed 10 bases and J shed 2 bases, with 18 bases lying between them. DNA of the CDR3: TGTGCCACCCTTGGGCTAGCGTTAACCTACGAGCAGTACTTC. This translates into CATLGLALTYEQYF. The full variable domain, its missing parts supplied by reference TRBV28 and TRBJ2-7, is DVKVTQSSRYLVKRTGEKVFLECVQDMDHENMFWYRQDPGLGLRLIYFSYDVKMKEKGDIPEGYSVSREKKERFSLILESASTNQTSMYLCATLGLALTYEQYFGPGTRLTVT.

This chain links TRBV24-1 with TRBJ2-5; 7 bases map to TRBD1. The CDR3 is made up of 16 amino acids. The V gene's germline CDR1 is KGHDR and CDR2 SFDVKD. V trimming: 4 bases; J trimming: 5 bases; junction bases outside the gene matches: 12. The CDR3 DNA is TGTGCCACCAGTGACGACAGGGTTGGGGTCGTGGAGACCCAGTACTTC. Encoded protein: CATSDDRVGVVETQYF.

The V and J genes are TRBV29-1 and TRBJ2-2, with D perhaps TRBD1 (8 bases). CDR3 length: 15 amino acids. Trimming cost V 7 bases and J 1 base, with 16 bases left between them. From germline, CDR1 is SQVTM and CDR2 ANQGSEA. CDR3 nucleotide sequence: TGCAGCGCAGGGGGGGACAGGAGGAACACCGGGGAGCTGTTTTTT. It specifies CSAGGDRRNTGELFF.

The J gene is TRBJ2-2, the V gene TRBV11-3, with a weak D call TRBD1 (6 bases). The germline gives CDR1 SGHNT, CDR2 YENEEA. CDR3 length: 16 amino acids. V lost 3 bases to trimming and J lost 1 base, with 12 bases between them. CDR3 nucleotides: TGTGCCAGCAGCTTTGATGAACAGGGGAACACCGGGGAGCTGTTTTTT. It codes for CASSFDEQGNTGELFF.

The chain uses TRBV7-9 and TRBJ1-2, with no clear D. The CDR3 is made up of 14 amino acids. V gave up 5 bases and J gave up 2 bases, with 12 bases separating them. Germline CDR1 and CDR2: SEHNR and FQNEAQ (reference sequence). CDR3 DNA sequence: TGTGCCAGCAGCGCCTGGGAGGTAAACTATGGCTACACCTTC. The encoded protein is CASSAWEVNYGYTF.

In this sample, this clone turned up once. This CDR3 reads CASSPGTSGRSLQETQYF. The CDR3 coding sequence is TGTGCCAGCAGCCCCGGCACTAGCGGTCGGAGTCTCCAAGAGACCCAGTACTTC. The genes are TRBV5-4 and TRBJ2-5; 8 nucleotides line up with TRBD2. In germline, CDR1 is SGHNT, CDR2 YYREEE (reference sequence). The CDR3 has 18 residues. V lost 4 bases to trimming and J lost 1 base; unmatched junction nucleotides: 15.

This chain joins TRBV29-1 and TRBJ2-3; 10 nucleotides line up with TRBD2. CDR1 SQVTM and CDR2 ANQGSEA come from the germline V gene. The CDR3 totals 13 residues. Unmatched junction bases numbered 4, after V lost 7 bases and J lost 3 bases. The DNA for the CDR3 is TGCAGCGATATAGCGGGAGGTACAGATACGCAGTATTTT. Protein product: CSDIAGGTDTQYF.

The V and J genes are TRBV7-9 and TRBJ2-7; TRBD1 matches 7 bases. The CDR3 has 14 amino acids. The germline V gene has CDR1 SEHNR and CDR2 FQNEAQ (reference sequence). With V trimmed by 5 bases and J by 2 bases, 6 bases remained unmatched. CDR3 in amino acids: CASSPGQETYEQYF. CDR3 DNA: TGTGCCAGCAGCCCCGGACAGGAGACCTACGAGCAGTACTTC. Drawing the rest from reference TRBV7-9 and TRBJ2-7, the complete variable domain is DTGVSQNPRHKITKRGQNVTFRCDPISEHNRLYWYRQTLGQGPEFLTYFQNEAQLEKSRLLSDRFSAERPKGSFSTLEIQRTEQGDSAMYLCASSPGQETYEQYFGPGTRLTVT.

This chain connects TRBV29-1 to TRBJ1-2; 7 nucleotides match TRBD1. The junction had 4 bases not matched to a gene; V was cut back by 4 bases and J by 8 bases. This CDR3 spans 11 amino acids. The germline V gene has CDR1 SQVTM and CDR2 ANQGSEA. CDR3 region: CSVGQGDGYTF. CDR3 nucleotides: TGCAGCGTTGGCCAGGGGGACGGCTACACCTTC.

The CDR3 here is CASSGAAGGRYVPQHF. The CDR3 DNA follows: TGTGCCAGCAGTGGGGCAGCAGGGGGGAGATATGTGCCCCAGCATTTT. The chain carries TRBV28 and TRBJ1-5, with 7 bases matching TRBD1. The CDR3 loop spans 16 amino acids. V dropped 5 bases and J dropped 9; count of bases not matched to a gene: 16. In germline, CDR1 is MDHEN, CDR2 SYDVKM.